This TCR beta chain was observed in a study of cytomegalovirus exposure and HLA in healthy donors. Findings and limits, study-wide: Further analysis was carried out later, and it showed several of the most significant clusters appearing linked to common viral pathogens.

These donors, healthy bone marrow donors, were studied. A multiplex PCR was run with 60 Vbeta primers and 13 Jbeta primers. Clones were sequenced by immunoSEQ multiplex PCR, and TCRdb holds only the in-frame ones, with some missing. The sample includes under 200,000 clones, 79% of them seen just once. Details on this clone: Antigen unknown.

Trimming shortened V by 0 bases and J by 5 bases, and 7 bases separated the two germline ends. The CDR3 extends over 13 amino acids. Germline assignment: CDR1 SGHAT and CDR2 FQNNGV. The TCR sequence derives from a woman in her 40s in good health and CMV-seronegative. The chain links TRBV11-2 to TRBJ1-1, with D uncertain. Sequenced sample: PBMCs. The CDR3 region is CASSLDLGTEAFF. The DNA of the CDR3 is TGTGCCAGCAGCTTAGATCTAGGAACTGAAGCTTTCTTT. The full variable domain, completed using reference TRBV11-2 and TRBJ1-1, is EAGVAQSPRYKIIEKRQSVAFWCNPISGHATLYWYQQILGQGPKLLIQFQNNGVVDDSQLPKDRFSAERLKGVDSTLKIQPAKLEDSAVYLCASSLDLGTEAFFGQGTRLTVV.